The entry that follows covers one T cell receptor beta chain sequence. These data belong to a study of T cell changes during pregnancy in multiple sclerosis. Profiling relied on immunoSEQ multiplex PCR, and the TCRdb table lists in-frame clones only, not all of them. The table shows 50,000 or so clones, with 93% occurring only once. The receptor was isolated from a female donor with multiple sclerosis, enrolled in a pregnancy study. This sample comprised peripheral blood, obtained in the second trimester of pregnancy.

The CDR3 loop is CASSLRTGVHQPQHF. Here the CDR3 DNA reads TGTGCCAGCAGCCTGAGGACAGGGGTTCATCAGCCCCAGCATTTT. J is TRBJ1-5 and V is TRBV25-1, with 9 bases identical to TRBD1. V gave up 6 bases and J gave up 5 bases; unmatched junction bases: 8. In germline, CDR1 is MGHDK, CDR2 SYGVNS. The CDR3 consists of 15 residues.